One and the same sample provided the 7 T cell receptor beta chains below, sequenced in a study of blood T cell repertoires in COVID-19. Clones were sequenced by immunoSEQ multiplex PCR, and TCRdb holds only the in-frame ones, with some missing. The data show 70,000 to 100,000 clones, around 90% seen once. The sequencing sample was made of peripheral blood. These receptors all come from a man aged 50-60 years with COVID-19, enrolled during active disease.

Concerning this clone: The identical CDR3 is also encoded by other nucleotide sequences in the sample. The chain couples TRBV7-9 to TRBJ2-2; perhaps TRBD2 as D (6 bases). V lost 6 bases to trimming and J lost 7 bases, with 12 bases between them. CDR3 length: 13 amino acids. Germline loops: CDR1 SEHNR, CDR2 FQNEAQ (reference sequence). The CDR3 loop is CASSLRGGGELFF. The CDR3 DNA sequence: TGTGCCAGCAGTTTAAGGGGAGGCGGGGAGCTGTTTTTT.

This chain connects TRBV3-1 (or the pseudogene TRBV3-2) to TRBJ1-1; 11 bases align to TRBD1. Germline lookup yields CDR1 LGHDT and CDR2 YNNKEL (reference sequence). Unmatched junction bases numbered 5, after V lost 1 base and J lost 1 base. This CDR3 comprises 17 residues. This CDR3 reads CASSQAGGQGANTEAFF. In DNA form, the CDR3 reads TGTGCCAGCAGCCAAGCGGGAGGACAGGGGGCGAACACTGAAGCTTTCTTT.

Written as DNA, the CDR3 is TGTGCCAGCACCACGGTAAGCAATCAGCCCCAGCATTTT. This sequence encodes CASTTVSNQPQHF. The gene calls are TRBV28 and TRBJ1-5; D remains unclear. V lost 7 bases to trimming and J lost 1 base, with 8 bases between them. Per the germline V gene, CDR1 is MDHEN and CDR2 is SYDVKM. The CDR3 runs to 13 residues.

The rearrangement joins TRBV10-2 to TRBJ2-1, with 10 bases lining up with TRBD1. V lost 0 bases, J lost 6 bases, and 5 bases stayed unmatched. Germline-derived CDR1 and CDR2 are WSHSY and SAAADI. This CDR3 contains 16 residues. The CDR3 nucleotides are TGCGCCAGCAGTGAGTCGAGGACAGGGGGGGTCAATGAGCAGTTCTTC. It encodes CASSESRTGGVNEQFF.

The CDR3 nucleotides are TGTGCCAGCAGCATCAGCGGGAACACTGAAGCTTTCTTT. Its translation is CASSISGNTEAFF. The rearrangement uses TRBV7-9 and TRBJ1-1; D remains ambiguous. The CDR3 runs to 13 residues. Trimming shortened V by 5 bases and J by 1 base, and 8 bases separated the two germline ends. Germline V gene lookup returns CDR1 SEHNR and CDR2 FQNEAQ (reference sequence).

This rearrangement joins TRBV7-2 to TRBJ2-3; 9 bases match TRBD2. The CDR3 spans 16 residues. Trimming cost V 5 bases and J 3 bases; bases outside gene matches: 9. CDR1 is SGHTA, CDR2 FQGNSA, per germline. The CDR3 DNA reads as TGTGCCAGCAGCGCCTGGGGCGGGGGGGGAACAGATACGCAGTATTTT. Translating it yields CASSAWGGGGTDTQYF.

In this sample, this clone turned up a few times. The chain recombines TRBV12-5 with TRBJ2-7, with 8 bases that match TRBD1. Per the germline V gene, CDR1 is LGHNT and CDR2 is FRNRAP. V dropped 2 bases and J dropped 7; count of bases not matched to a gene: 13. The CDR3 totals 16 residues. The CDR3: CASGLPTDRDSREQYF. CDR3 coding DNA: TGTGCTAGTGGTTTGCCCACGGACAGGGATTCGCGGGAGCAGTACTTC.